These 4 T cell receptor beta chains were all obtained from the same sample, sequenced in a study of cytomegalovirus exposure and HLA in healthy donors. PCR primers comprised 60 Vbeta and 13 Jbeta primers. Sequencing used immunoSEQ multiplex PCR; TCRdb keeps in-frame clones, though not all of them. The sample shows fewer than 35,000 clones, about 83% of them seen only once. Sequencing input: PBMCs. The origin of the receptors is a boy aged 5-17 years in good health and CMV-seronegative.

This clone has a single count. The gene calls are TRBV30 and TRBJ2-7; 7 bases are a match to TRBD2. Germline V gene lookup returns CDR1 GTSNPN and CDR2 SVGIG (reference sequence). V gave up 4 bases and J gave up 6 bases; unmatched junction bases: 9. The CDR3 covers 13 residues. The CDR3 loop reads CAWNLRGESEQYF. The CDR3 coding sequence is TGTGCCTGGAACCTCCGGGGGGAATCCGAGCAGTACTTC.

This chain connects TRBV5-6 to TRBJ2-5; 13 nucleotides align to TRBD2. This CDR3 is built from 18 residues. Trimming at V came to 3 bases and at J to 0 bases, leaving 8 bases not matched to a gene. From germline, CDR1 is SGHDT and CDR2 YYEEEE. CDR3 sequence reads: CASSSGLAGDPYQETQYF. The CDR3 DNA reads TGTGCCAGCAGCTCCGGACTAGCGGGGGACCCGTACCAAGAGACCCAGTACTTC.

The chain uses TRBV7-9 and TRBJ1-2; possibly TRBD1 for D (6 bases). CDR1 and CDR2 from the germline V gene are SEHNR and FQNEAQ (reference sequence). The CDR3 loop spans 16 amino acids. Deletions cut 6 bases from V and 2 bases from J, with 19 bases between. CDR3 DNA sequence: TGTGCCAGCAGTCTCTCCGGGACACGGAAGAACTATGGCTACACCTTC. This encodes CASSLSGTRKNYGYTF.

The chain combines TRBV7-9 with TRBJ1-6; D is ambiguous. The germline V and J ends were trimmed by 5 bases and 9 bases, with 11 bases remaining between them. The CDR3 is 13 amino acids. Looked up from germline, CDR1 is SEHNR and CDR2 is FQNEAQ (reference sequence). CDR3 bases: TGTGCCAGCAGCCCAGGTTTCGGTTCACCCCTCCACTTT. Its translation: CASSPGFGSPLHF.